The source of this T cell receptor beta chain is a study of long-term antiretroviral therapy in people with HIV. General study findings and limits: Collection of the blood, which took place between about 2003 and 2017, possibly occurred under older ART regimens. Once patients were on ART, diversity went higher but still fell short of transplant donor controls.

Before DNA extraction, roughly 0.85-10 million cryopreserved PBMC were held in the samples. Germline CDR1 SGHTA, CDR2 FQGNSA. The CDR3 sequence is 15 residues long. V dropped 1 base and J dropped 1 base, with 10 bases sitting between them. Concerning this clone: The antigen remains unidentified.

The assay used was immunoSEQ (version v3.0), run at survey level. Researchers set sequencing to target about 35,000-55,000 T-cell genomes per sample. Assay: immunoSEQ multiplex PCR; the TCRdb copy retains only in-frame clones and omits some. The sample has some 22,000 clones, roughly 85% seen once. Sequencing was performed on unsorted PBMCs, taken 4.1 years after starting antiretroviral therapy. This receptor was obtained from a woman between 35 and 50 years old with HIV. The genes are TRBV7-2 and TRBJ1-1; the D is unclear. CDR3 coding DNA: TGTGCCAGCAGCTTAGGATCGACACGGAACACTGAAGCTTTCTTT. It translates to CASSLGSTRNTEAFF. Variable domain in full (rest from reference TRBV7-2 and TRBJ1-1): GAGVSQSPSNKVTEKGKDVELRCDPISGHTALYWYRQSLGQGLEFLIYFQGNSAPDKSGLPSDRFSAERTGGSVSTLTIQRTQQEDSAVYLCASSLGSTRNTEAFFGQGTRLTVV.